These 5 T cell receptor beta chains originate from one sample sequenced in a study of cytomegalovirus exposure and HLA in healthy donors. The study ran its PCR with 60 Vbeta and 13 Jbeta primers. Measured with immunoSEQ multiplex PCR; TCRdb has only the in-frame clones, and not every one. Its clone listing holds around 140,000 clones. The sample comprised PBMCs. The receptors were sampled from a male donor in good health and CMV-seronegative.

The J gene is TRBJ1-1, the V gene TRBV19; D is uncertain. The CDR3 extends over 11 amino acids. The germline V gene has CDR1 LNHDA and CDR2 SQIVND (reference sequence). V dropped 5 bases and J dropped 7 bases, with 8 bases sitting between them. In DNA form, the CDR3 reads TGTGCCAGTAGTTTACGGAGTGAAGCTTTCTTT. It translates to CASSLRSEAFF.

The J gene is TRBJ2-7, the V gene TRBV4-2; the match to TRBD1 covers 7 bases. Germline values: CDR1 LGHNA, CDR2 YNFKEQ. This CDR3 has 14 amino acids. Trimming cost V 4 bases and J 4 bases; bases outside gene matches: 7. CDR3 region: CASSRRTGEYEQYF. The CDR3 coding sequence is TGTGCCAGCAGCCGACGGACAGGAGAATACGAGCAGTACTTC.

This CDR3 reads CASSPGWDRAITF. CDR3 nucleotide sequence: TGTGCCAGCTCACCAGGTTGGGACAGGGCTATCACCTTC. The chain employs TRBV18 and TRBJ1-2; 9 nucleotides align to TRBD1. Germline loops: CDR1 KGHSH, CDR2 LQKENI. Losses at the gene ends were 2 bases for V and 13 bases for J; bases not matched to a gene: 8. This CDR3 spans 13 amino acids. The full variable domain, in which reference TRBV18 and TRBJ1-2 provide the parts outside the CDR3, is NAGVMQNPRHLVRRRGQEARLRCSPMKGHSHVYWYRQLPEEGLKFMVYLQKENIIDESGMPKERFSAEFPKEGPSILRIQQVVRGDSAAYFCASSPGWDRAITFGSGTRLTVV.

V is TRBV5-1 and J is TRBJ1-1; possibly TRBD1 for D (6 bases). The germline V gene encodes CDR1 SGHRS and CDR2 YFSETQ. Trimming pared 0 bases from V and 1 base from J, leaving 10 bases between. CDR3 size: 15 residues. The CDR3 nucleotides are TGCGCCAGCAGCTTGGCCGGGACAACGAACACTGAAGCTTTCTTT. Its protein product is CASSLAGTTNTEAFF. The full variable domain, completed using reference TRBV5-1 and TRBJ1-1, is KAGVTQTPRYLIKTRGQQVTLSCSPISGHRSVSWYQQTPGQGLQFLFEYFSETQRNKGNFPGRFSGRQFSNSRSEMNVSTLELGDSALYLCASSLAGTTNTEAFFGQGTRLTVV.

V and J are TRBV6-5 and TRBJ2-7; possibly TRBD1 for D (6 bases). Trimming stripped 5 bases from V and 7 bases from J, with 9 bases between. CDR3 length: 11 residues. The V gene's germline CDR1 is MNHEY and CDR2 SVGAGI. CDR3 region: CASSQGREQYF. As DNA, the CDR3 is TGTGCCAGCAGTCAGGGGCGAGAGCAGTACTTC.